These 32 T cell receptor beta chains were all obtained from the same sample, sequenced in a study of cytomegalovirus exposure and HLA in healthy donors. Primers for the PCR totalled 60 Vbeta and 13 Jbeta. The table came from immunoSEQ multiplex PCR; TCRdb's copy has only in-frame clones and leaves some out. The sample contains 150,000 to 200,000 clones, around 78% of which appear only once. Input material: PBMCs. Every receptor here comes from a young man in good health and CMV-seronegative.

The chain is built from TRBV6-5 and TRBJ2-7; 8 bases map to TRBD2. CDR1 and CDR2 (germline): MNHEY, SVGAGI. This CDR3 has 15 amino acids. V lost 0 bases, J lost 4 bases, and 5 bases stayed unmatched. In DNA, the CDR3 is TGTGCCAGCAGTTACTCACAGCGGGAGACGTACGAGCAGTACTTC. This codes for CASSYSQRETYEQYF.

The genes are TRBV11-3 and TRBJ2-7; 7 bases match TRBD1. J lost 3 bases, V lost 6 bases, and 14 bases had no gene match. This CDR3 contains 16 residues. CDR1 is SGHNT and CDR2 is YENEEA in the germline V gene. The CDR3 DNA follows: TGTGCCAGCAGGAAACTCGAACGACAGGGAAACTACGAGCAGTACTTC. This translates into CASRKLERQGNYEQYF.

This chain links TRBV7-9 with TRBJ2-1, with 8 bases lining up with TRBD1. Per germline, CDR1 SEHNR and CDR2 FQNEAQ (reference sequence). V lost 5 bases and J lost 2; bases outside the gene matches: 2. The CDR3 loop spans 14 amino acids. The CDR3 DNA is TGTGCCAGCAGCGGGGACAGGCCCTACAATGAGCAGTTCTTC. This translates into CASSGDRPYNEQFF.

V and J are TRBV19 and TRBJ1-5; no firm D call. Deletions cut 3 bases from V and 0 bases from J, with 9 bases between. In germline, CDR1 is LNHDA, CDR2 SQIVND (reference sequence). The CDR3 loop spans 15 amino acids. The CDR3 reads CASSILPSSNQPQHF. The DNA for the CDR3 is TGTGCCAGTAGTATTCTCCCTTCTAGCAATCAGCCCCAGCATTTT.

J is TRBJ2-3 and V is TRBV27; 7 bases match TRBD1. The CDR3 sequence is 14 residues long. V lost 5 bases and J lost 3; bases outside the gene matches: 5. Germline assignment: CDR1 MNHEY and CDR2 SMNVEV (reference sequence). The CDR3 DNA reads as TGTGCCAGCAGTAGTACGACAGGGACAGATACGCAGTATTTT. Amino acids: CASSSTTGTDTQYF.

The rearrangement uses TRBV29-1 and TRBJ2-2; the D gene is possibly TRBD1 (6 bases). Germline V gene lookup returns CDR1 SQVTM and CDR2 ANQGSEA. The length of the CDR3 is 14 residues. The V end lost 7 bases, the J end lost 4 bases, and 16 bases lay between the germline ends. CDR3 amino acids: CSGGLGTPTGELFF. The CDR3 bases are TGCAGCGGAGGGCTCGGGACACCCACCGGGGAGCTGTTTTTT.

Concerning this clone: This CDR3 is also generated by other DNA sequences in the sample. The rearrangement uses TRBV5-1 and TRBJ2-1; 7 bases are shared with TRBD2. V lost 0 bases and J lost 0; bases outside the gene matches: 0. CDR3 length equals 15 residues. Germline values: CDR1 SGHRS, CDR2 YFSETQ. CDR3 sequence: CASSLVAGSYNEQFF. CDR3 in DNA: TGCGCCAGCAGCTTGGTAGCGGGCTCCTACAATGAGCAGTTCTTC.

The rearrangement joins TRBV10-3 to TRBJ2-1; TRBD2 matches at 15 bases. Trimming cost V 5 bases and J 0 bases; bases outside gene matches: 5. Germline CDR1 and CDR2: ENHRY and SYGVKD. There are 18 residues in the CDR3. DNA for the CDR3: TGTGCCATCAGTTCCGGGACTAGCGGGAGGAGCTCCTACAATGAGCAGTTCTTC. Its protein is CAISSGTSGRSSYNEQFF.

The genes are TRBV2 and TRBJ2-5; TRBD1 matches at 7 bases. CDR3 length equals 15 residues. The ends lost 6 bases at V and 1 base at J; junction bases unmatched: 8. CDR1 is SNHLY, CDR2 FYNNEI, per germline. CDR3 bases: TGTGCCAGCAGGCTCCAGGGACAGCTCCAAGAGACCCAGTACTTC. It specifies CASRLQGQLQETQYF. The full variable domain, in which reference TRBV2 and TRBJ2-5 provide the parts outside the CDR3, is EPEVTQTPSHQVTQMGQEVILRCVPISNHLYFYWYRQILGQKVEFLVSFYNNEISEKSEIFDDQFSVERPDGSNFTLKIRSTKLEDSAMYFCASRLQGQLQETQYFGPGTRLLVL.

The V and J genes are TRBV5-1 and TRBJ1-6, with no clear D. Germline V gives CDR1 SGHRS, CDR2 YFSETQ. The CDR3 has 15 amino acids. V was trimmed by 0 bases and J by 5 bases, leaving 9 bases between them. For the CDR3, the DNA is TGCGCCAGCAGCTTGGGGGCACAGAATAATTCACCCCTCCACTTT. Encoded protein: CASSLGAQNNSPLHF.

This clone was detected once. This CDR3 is also generated by other DNA sequences in the sample. The chain carries TRBV10-3 and TRBJ2-2; the D gene is possibly TRBD1 (6 bases). Looked up from germline, CDR1 is ENHRY and CDR2 is SYGVKD. V dropped 2 bases and J dropped 5 bases, with 6 bases sitting between them. This CDR3 spans 13 amino acids. CDR3 DNA: TGTGCCATCAGTGAGAGGGGGACCGGGGAGCTGTTTTTT. Residues: CAISERGTGELFF.

This chain connects TRBV11-2 to TRBJ2-1; TRBD2 aligns across 12 bases. The CDR3 is 19 amino acids. The germline V gene has CDR1 SGHAT and CDR2 FQNNGV. V lost 4 bases to trimming and J lost 6 bases; unmatched junction nucleotides: 16. The CDR3 DNA reads TGTGCCAGCAGCTCCCGCTTTCAGTCGACTAGCGGGAGTACCAATGAGCAGTTCTTC. This sequence encodes CASSSRFQSTSGSTNEQFF.

The CDR3 loop reads CASSLPPGTGFSGANVLTF. DNA for the CDR3: TGCGCCAGCAGCCTACCCCCCGGGACAGGGTTCTCTGGGGCCAACGTCCTGACTTTC. The chain is built from TRBV5-1 and TRBJ2-6; TRBD1 agrees at 9 bases. The length of the CDR3 is 19 residues. V shed 4 bases, J shed 0 bases, and the junction held 11 bases outside the gene matches. Germline CDR1 is SGHRS and CDR2 is YFSETQ.

The chain recombines TRBV1 with TRBJ1-2; TRBD1 is taken as the D call from the table, unchecked against the DNA. TRBV1 is a pseudogene segment. The CDR3 runs to 14 residues. The CDR3 sequence: CTSSRRQTSNGYTF. CDR3 sequence (DNA): TGCACCAGCAGCCGGAGACAGACCTCGAATGGCTACACCTTC.

The genes are TRBV10-3 and TRBJ2-7; 8 positions agree with TRBD1. The V and J ends lost 1 base and 3 bases, in that order; junction bases with no gene match: 5. The germline V gene has CDR1 ENHRY and CDR2 SYGVKD. This CDR3 has 15 amino acids. The CDR3 nucleotides are TGTGCCATCAGTGAGTTACAGGGGGAAAACTACGAGCAGTACTTC. Its translation is CAISELQGENYEQYF.

This clone was observed a handful of times. The chain employs TRBV27 and TRBJ1-1, with D perhaps TRBD1 (5 bases). Trimming stripped 2 bases from V and 5 bases from J, with 9 bases between. CDR3 length: 13 residues. Germline assignment: CDR1 MNHEY and CDR2 SMNVEV (reference sequence). CDR3 region: CASSLVDRTEAFF. The DNA of the CDR3 is TGTGCCAGCAGTTTAGTAGACAGAACTGAAGCTTTCTTT.

The chain joins TRBV28 to TRBJ1-1, with D possibly TRBD1 on 6 matching bases. There are 14 residues in the CDR3. CDR1 MDHEN and CDR2 SYDVKM come from the germline V gene. Trimming removed 3 bases from V and 0 bases from J, with 8 bases in between. The CDR3 spells CASSFRGLNTEAFF. CDR3 DNA: TGTGCCAGCAGTTTTAGGGGGTTGAACACTGAAGCTTTCTTT.

The chain is built from TRBV9 and TRBJ2-5, with a weak D call TRBD2 (6 bases). The CDR3 runs to 15 residues. Germline V CDR1 and CDR2: SGDLS, YYNGEE. V was cut by 4 bases and J by 5 bases, with 18 bases left in between. The CDR3 coding sequence is TGTGCCAGCAGCCCCCGGGGGTCCGATGGGGAGACCCAGTACTTC. Amino acids: CASSPRGSDGETQYF. The full variable domain, with the rest looked up from reference TRBV9 and TRBJ2-5, is DSGVTQTPKHLITATGQRVTLRCSPRSGDLSVYWYQQSLDQGLQFLIQYYNGEERAKGNILERFSAQQFPDLHSELNLSSLELGDSALYFCASSPRGSDGETQYFGPGTRLLVL.

V usage is TRBV30 and J usage is TRBJ1-5; 10 bases line up with TRBD1. With 2 bases clipped from V and 0 bases from J, the junction kept 10 bases outside the gene matches. The CDR3 loop spans 18 amino acids. Germline V lookup: CDR1 GTSNPN, CDR2 SVGIG (reference sequence). CDR3 sequence (DNA): TGTGCCTGGAGTCGAGGGACAGGGGATCAATATAGCAATCAGCCCCAGCATTTT. It translates to CAWSRGTGDQYSNQPQHF.

V usage is TRBV18 and J usage is TRBJ2-5; 8 bases fit TRBD1. The last part of the DNA fits TRBJ2-7 better; the J call may be wrong. CDR1 KGHSH and CDR2 LQKENI come from the germline V gene. The CDR3 is 15 amino acids. The chain's CDR3 is CASSPAPGQVYEQYF. In DNA form, the CDR3 reads TGTGCCAGCTCACCAGCCCCGGGACAGGTCTACGAGCAGTACTTC.

In its sample, this clone was seen once. The chain carries TRBV9 and TRBJ1-1, with D uncertain. The V end was cut by 4 bases, the J end by 6 bases, with 13 bases between. The CDR3 totals 13 residues. Germline loops: CDR1 SGDLS, CDR2 YYNGEE. This CDR3 reads CASSPRREAEAFF. CDR3 DNA: TGTGCCAGCAGCCCACGAAGGGAGGCTGAAGCTTTCTTT.

This clone was detected a few times. Written as DNA, the CDR3 is TGTGCCAGTAGTATGACCGGGACTAGCGGGGCAGATACGCAGTATTTT. It is translated as CASSMTGTSGADTQYF. This chain uses TRBV19 with TRBJ2-3, with 13 bases identical to TRBD2. Germline lookup yields CDR1 LNHDA and CDR2 SQIVND (reference sequence). V was pared by 3 bases and J by 4 bases, with 4 bases of the junction left unmatched. The CDR3 loop spans 16 amino acids. Drawing the rest from reference TRBV19 and TRBJ2-3, the complete variable domain is DGGITQSPKYLFRKEGQNVTLSCEQNLNHDAMYWYRQDPGQGLRLIYYSQIVNDFQKGDIAEGYSVSREKKESFPLTVTSAQKNPTAFYLCASSMTGTSGADTQYFGPGTRLTVL.

The genes are TRBV7-9 and TRBJ2-3; D unclear. Germline V lookup: CDR1 SEHNR, CDR2 FQNEAQ (reference sequence). V was shortened by 2 bases and J by 0 bases, with 6 bases between the two germline ends. The CDR3 sequence is 14 residues long. This CDR3 is CASSLQASTDTQYF. DNA for the CDR3: TGTGCCAGCAGCTTACAGGCTAGCACAGATACGCAGTATTTT.

In its sample, this clone was seen once. The chain recombines TRBV18 with TRBJ2-7, with 7 bases fitting TRBD1. Germline V gene data show CDR1 as KGHSH and CDR2 as LQKENI. The CDR3 covers 16 residues. With 2 bases clipped from V and 0 bases from J, the junction kept 7 bases outside the gene matches. The CDR3 DNA reads as TGTGCCAGCTCACCAAGAAGTGCAGGGGGCTCCTACGAGCAGTACTTC. Its protein product is CASSPRSAGGSYEQYF.

The chain employs TRBV6-5 and TRBJ2-1, with a tentative D call TRBD2 (5 bases). Germline CDR1 reads MNHEY; CDR2 reads SVGAGI. The V end lost 0 bases, the J end lost 0 bases, and 6 bases lay between the germline ends. The CDR3 loop spans 15 amino acids. The CDR3 nucleotides are TGTGCCAGCAGTTACTCGACTACCTCCTACAATGAGCAGTTCTTC. Translated, it gives CASSYSTTSYNEQFF.

The chain combines TRBV21-1 with TRBJ2-1; the table's TRBD2 call for D was not verified on the DNA. TRBV21-1 is a pseudogene. This CDR3 spans 15 amino acids. The DNA of the CDR3 is TGTGCCAGCAGCAAAGGGTGGGAGAGGGACAATGAGCAGTTCTTC. Its translation: CASSKGWERDNEQFF.

V usage is TRBV29-1 and J usage is TRBJ1-4; 7 positions agree with TRBD1. The CDR3 covers 14 residues. J was trimmed by 2 bases and V by 1 base; bases with no gene match: 1. Germline values: CDR1 SQVTM, CDR2 ANQGSEA. CDR3 region: CSVEGGGTNEKLFF. CDR3 in DNA: TGCAGCGTTGAAGGAGGGGGCACTAATGAAAAACTGTTTTTT.

The rearrangement uses TRBV29-1 and TRBJ2-5; possible D gene TRBD1, 6 bases. V lost 1 base and J lost 4, with 10 bases in between. From germline, CDR1 is SQVTM and CDR2 ANQGSEA. The CDR3 loop spans 13 amino acids. The CDR3 DNA follows: TGCAGCGTTGAAGTGGGGGCGGGAGAGACCCAGTACTTC. This translates into CSVEVGAGETQYF.

This rearrangement joins TRBV2 to TRBJ2-3; D gene unclear. Germline V gene sequence: CDR1 SNHLY, CDR2 FYNNEI. Trimming pared 5 bases from V and 1 base from J, leaving 10 bases between. There are 14 residues in the CDR3. CDR3 sequence (DNA): TGTGCCAGCAGTCGAGTGGCGGGCACAGATACGCAGTATTTT. Protein: CASSRVAGTDTQYF.

V is TRBV15 and J is TRBJ2-1; TRBD2 matches 7 bases. Germline assignment: CDR1 LNHNV and CDR2 YYDKDF (reference sequence). CDR3 length: 15 residues. Trimming at V came to 3 bases and at J to 9 bases, leaving 11 bases not matched to a gene. The CDR3 protein is CATSRPVTSELEQFF. As DNA, the CDR3 is TGTGCCACCAGCAGGCCCGTAACTAGCGAGCTTGAGCAGTTCTTC.

The J gene is TRBJ2-7, the V gene TRBV30; TRBD1 matches at 8 bases. Germline trimming cut 5 bases from V and 2 bases from J; bases unmatched to any gene: 8. CDR1 and CDR2 (germline): GTSNPN, SVGIG (reference sequence). This CDR3 has 14 residues. CDR3 nucleotides: TGTGCCTGGGGTACCGGGACAGGCCCCTACGAGCAGTACTTC. Protein: CAWGTGTGPYEQYF.

This rearrangement joins TRBV30 to TRBJ1-6; the match to TRBD1 covers 10 bases. J lost 13 bases, V lost 8 bases, and 14 bases had no gene match. This CDR3 contains 14 residues. Germline CDR1 reads GTSNPN; CDR2 reads SVGIG (reference sequence). The CDR3 coding sequence is TGTGCCCGACGGACAGGGGGTGACCAAGGGCCCCTCCACTTT. Encoded protein: CARRTGGDQGPLHF. Full variable domain (missing parts from reference TRBV30 and TRBJ1-6): SQTIHQWPATLVQPVGSPLSLECTVEGTSNPNLYWYRQAAGRGLQLLFYSVGIGQISSEVPQNLSASRPQDRQFILSSKKLLLSDSGFYLCARRTGGDQGPLHFGNGTRLTVT.